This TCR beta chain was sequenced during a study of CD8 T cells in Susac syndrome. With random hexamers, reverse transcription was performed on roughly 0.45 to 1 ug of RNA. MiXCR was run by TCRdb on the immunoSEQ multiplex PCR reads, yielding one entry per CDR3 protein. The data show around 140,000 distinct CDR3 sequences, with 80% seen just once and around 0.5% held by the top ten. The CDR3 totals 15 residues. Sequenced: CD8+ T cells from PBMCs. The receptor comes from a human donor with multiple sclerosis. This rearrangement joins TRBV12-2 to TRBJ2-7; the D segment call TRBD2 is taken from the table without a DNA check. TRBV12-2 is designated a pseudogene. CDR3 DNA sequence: TGTGCAAGTCGCCGCGGGCGTCAGGGGCCCTACGAGCAGTACGTC. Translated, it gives CASRRGRQGPYEQYV.